Sequencing of this T cell receptor (beta chain) was carried out in a study of shared clonotypes between healthy human individuals. HIV-negative, healthy adults without recent acute infections or vaccinations were the donors. Donors were Caucasian adults residing in Nashville, Tennessee, USA. V was clipped by 3 bases and J by 6 bases, with 11 bases between them. Germline V gives CDR1 SQVTM, CDR2 ANQGSEA. The CDR3 spans 12 residues. Authors' data handling: Junction-only sequences produced by ImmunoSEQ had no quality scores, so filtering differed. Clones were sequenced by immunoSEQ multiplex PCR, and TCRdb holds only the in-frame ones, with some missing. That table gives V, J and clone size, and the DNA gave D and trimming. Here the sample spans about half a million clones, 75% to 85% being singletons.

The sequencing sample was made of PBMCs. V usage is TRBV29-1 and J usage is TRBJ1-1, with D possibly matching TRBD1 (6 bases). The clonotype comes from a middle-aged woman in good health. Some clones in this sample may be carry-over from other donors' samples. CDR3 in amino acids: CSVEGQGSEAFF. The CDR3 DNA sequence: TGCAGCGTTGAGGGGCAGGGGTCTGAAGCTTTCTTT. Variable domain in full (rest from reference TRBV29-1 and TRBJ1-1): SAVISQKPSRDICQRGTSLTIQCQVDSQVTMMFWYRQQPGQSLTLIATANQGSEATYESGFVIDKFPISRPNLTFSTLTVSNMSPEDSSIYLCSVEGQGSEAFFGQGTRLTVV.